This TCR beta chain was observed in a study of cytomegalovirus exposure and HLA in healthy donors. With respect to this clone: As yet, its antigen is unknown.

60 Vbeta and 13 Jbeta primers were used in PCR. Measured with immunoSEQ multiplex PCR; TCRdb has only the in-frame clones, and not every one. The table has roughly 80,000 clones, less than 85% seen once. Study results and caveats: Cytomegalovirus association was listed for about 160 TCR beta chains. Versus the roughly 700-donor mean, an Asian-associated ancestry cluster reportedly showed fewer N-insertions in a later analysis.

Sequencing used PBMCs. The receptor comes from a woman between 45 and 60 years old in good health and CMV-seronegative.

The CDR3, as DNA: TGTGCCAGCAGTAGTAGCGGGGGGGCCACAGATACGCAGTATTTT. Translation: CASSSSGGATDTQYF. The chain employs TRBV6-4 and TRBJ2-3, with TRBD2 matching 11 bases. V gave up 5 bases and J gave up 2 bases; unmatched junction bases: 3. This CDR3 contains 15 residues. CDR1 MRHNA and CDR2 SNTAGT come from the germline V gene.